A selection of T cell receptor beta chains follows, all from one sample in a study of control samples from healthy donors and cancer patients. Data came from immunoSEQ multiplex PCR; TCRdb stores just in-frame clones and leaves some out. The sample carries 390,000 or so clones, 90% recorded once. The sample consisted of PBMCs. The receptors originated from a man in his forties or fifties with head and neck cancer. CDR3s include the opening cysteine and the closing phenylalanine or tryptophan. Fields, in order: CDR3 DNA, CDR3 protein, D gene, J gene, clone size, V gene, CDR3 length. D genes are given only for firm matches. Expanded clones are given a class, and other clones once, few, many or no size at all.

cdr3_nt: TGTGCCAGCAGTGGCGTACGCCCAACTAATGAAAAACTGTTTTTT
cdr3_aa: CASSGVRPTNEKLFF
d_call: -
j_call: TRBJ1-4
clone_size: -
v_call: TRBV5-5
cdr3_length: 15

cdr3_nt: TGTGCCAGCAGAAACCCGGGACAGGGGGTTTACGAGCAGTACTTC
cdr3_aa: CASRNPGQGVYEQYF
d_call: TRBD1
j_call: TRBJ2-7
clone_size: few
v_call: TRBV27
cdr3_length: 15

cdr3_nt: TGTGCCAGCAGCTTAGGGGAAGTCGTCAATGAGCAGTTCTTC
cdr3_aa: CASSLGEVVNEQFF
d_call: -
j_call: TRBJ2-1
clone_size: -
v_call: TRBV7-9
cdr3_length: 14

cdr3_nt: TGTGCCAGCAGTTACGGGGTTATGAACACTGAAGCTTTCTTT
cdr3_aa: CASSYGVMNTEAFF
d_call: -
j_call: TRBJ1-1
clone_size: -
v_call: TRBV6-5
cdr3_length: 14

cdr3_nt: TGTGCCAGCAGCTTGGGGGGGGCCGGGGAGCTGTTTTTT
cdr3_aa: CASSLGGAGELFF
d_call: -
j_call: TRBJ2-2
clone_size: -
v_call: TRBV5-6
cdr3_length: 13

cdr3_nt: TGCGCCAGCAGTGAGGGGACAGGGGGCTACAATGAGCAGTTCTTC
cdr3_aa: CASSEGTGGYNEQFF
d_call: TRBD1
j_call: TRBJ2-1
clone_size: -
v_call: TRBV10-1
cdr3_length: 15

cdr3_nt: TGTGCCAGCAAGCTAGCTGGCTCCTACAATGAGCAGTTCTTC
cdr3_aa: CASKLAGSYNEQFF
d_call: -
j_call: TRBJ2-1
clone_size: -
v_call: TRBV25-1
cdr3_length: 14

cdr3_nt: TGCGCCAGCAGCTTATCCACCGGGACCGTGAACACCGGGGAGCTGTTTTTT
cdr3_aa: CASSLSTGTVNTGELFF
d_call: -
j_call: TRBJ2-2
clone_size: -
v_call: TRBV5-1
cdr3_length: 17

cdr3_nt: TGTGCCAGCCGCGTAATGGAGGCGGGAAATTCACCCCTCCACTTT
cdr3_aa: CASRVMEAGNSPLHF
d_call: -
j_call: TRBJ1-6
clone_size: -
v_call: TRBV5-8
cdr3_length: 15

cdr3_nt: TGTGCCAGCAGCTTCGGAGGGGTGCGGGACCACACAGATACGCAGTATTTT
cdr3_aa: CASSFGGVRDHTDTQYF
d_call: -
j_call: TRBJ2-3
clone_size: -
v_call: TRBV27
cdr3_length: 17

cdr3_nt: TGTGCCAGTAGTATATCCCCTTTGACAGGGGTAAGGCAGCCCCAGCATTTT
cdr3_aa: CASSISPLTGVRQPQHF
d_call: TRBD1
j_call: TRBJ1-5
clone_size: few
v_call: TRBV19
cdr3_length: 17

cdr3_nt: TGTGCCAGCAGCCCAGGGACCGGGGAGAGGGAGCTGTTTTTT
cdr3_aa: CASSPGTGERELFF
d_call: -
j_call: TRBJ2-2
clone_size: once
v_call: TRBV7-9
cdr3_length: 14

cdr3_nt: TGTGCCAGCACCCCTAATATACGGCAGGGATCTTCCTATGGCTACACCTTC
cdr3_aa: CASTPNIRQGSSYGYTF
d_call: -
j_call: TRBJ1-2
clone_size: -
v_call: TRBV28
cdr3_length: 17

cdr3_nt: TGTGCCAGCAGTGACAAGACGAACACTGAAGCTTTCTTT
cdr3_aa: CASSDKTNTEAFF
d_call: -
j_call: TRBJ1-1
clone_size: -
v_call: TRBV6-1
cdr3_length: 13

cdr3_nt: TGTGCCAGCAGAAATCCGGCCGGGACAGGGCGCTCTGGGGCCAACGTCCTGACTTTC
cdr3_aa: CASRNPAGTGRSGANVLTF
d_call: TRBD1
j_call: TRBJ2-6
clone_size: -
v_call: TRBV28
cdr3_length: 19

cdr3_nt: TGCGCCAGCAGCCCCGGGGACAGGGGGCAAGAGACCCAGTACTTC
cdr3_aa: CASSPGDRGQETQYF
d_call: TRBD1
j_call: TRBJ2-5
clone_size: -
v_call: TRBV5-1
cdr3_length: 15

cdr3_nt: TGTGCCTGGAGTCGGCAGGGTGGGCTTATGAACACTGAAGCTTTCTTT
cdr3_aa: CAWSRQGGLMNTEAFF
d_call: -
j_call: TRBJ1-1
clone_size: -
v_call: TRBV30
cdr3_length: 16

cdr3_nt: TGTGCCAGCAGTTTCCAGCGGGGACAAGAGACCCAGTACTTC
cdr3_aa: CASSFQRGQETQYF
d_call: TRBD2
j_call: TRBJ2-5
clone_size: once
v_call: TRBV27
cdr3_length: 14

cdr3_nt: TGTGCCAGCAGTGACAATGAGCAGTTCTTC
cdr3_aa: CASSDNEQFF
d_call: -
j_call: TRBJ2-1
clone_size: -
v_call: TRBV25-1
cdr3_length: 10

cdr3_nt: TGTGCCAGCAGCTTTATGCGTACAGGGGGGCAAGAGACCCAGTACTTC
cdr3_aa: CASSFMRTGGQETQYF
d_call: TRBD1
j_call: TRBJ2-5
clone_size: -
v_call: TRBV7-2
cdr3_length: 16

cdr3_nt: TGTGCCAGCAGCGTAGGGGGGGACAGGGTGGTCTACGAGCAGTACTTC
cdr3_aa: CASSVGGDRVVYEQYF
d_call: TRBD1
j_call: TRBJ2-7
clone_size: -
v_call: TRBV9
cdr3_length: 16

cdr3_nt: TGTGCCAGCAGCTTAGTGGCTAGCGGGGGGGAAGAGACCCAGTACTTC
cdr3_aa: CASSLVASGGEETQYF
d_call: TRBD2
j_call: TRBJ2-5
clone_size: -
v_call: TRBV11-2
cdr3_length: 16

cdr3_nt: TGTGCCAGTAGTACCCCTCGACAGCGCACAGATACGCAGTATTTT
cdr3_aa: CASSTPRQRTDTQYF
d_call: -
j_call: TRBJ2-3
clone_size: -
v_call: TRBV19
cdr3_length: 15

cdr3_nt: TGTGCGTCGAACAGGCTGACTCCTGGGGAGCAGTTCTTC
cdr3_aa: CASNRLTPGEQFF
d_call: -
j_call: TRBJ2-1
clone_size: -
v_call: TRBV6-5
cdr3_length: 13

cdr3_nt: TGTGCCAGCAGCTACTCGGTGGGCAGTGAAGCTTTCTTT
cdr3_aa: CASSYSVGSEAFF
d_call: -
j_call: TRBJ1-1
clone_size: once
v_call: TRBV11-1
cdr3_length: 13

cdr3_nt: TGTGCCAGCAGCCGAGGAATGCACACTGAAGCTTTCTTT
cdr3_aa: CASSRGMHTEAFF
d_call: -
j_call: TRBJ1-1
clone_size: -
v_call: TRBV6-5
cdr3_length: 13

cdr3_nt: TGTGCCAGCAGTCCCCCCGGGCGAGGGGCCGCCTACGAGCAGTACTTC
cdr3_aa: CASSPPGRGAAYEQYF
d_call: -
j_call: TRBJ2-7
clone_size: -
v_call: TRBV27
cdr3_length: 16

cdr3_nt: TGTGCCAGCAGTTACGGGGGTGGAGGGAAGGAGACCCAGTACTTC
cdr3_aa: CASSYGGGGKETQYF
d_call: -
j_call: TRBJ2-5
clone_size: -
v_call: TRBV6-2/TRBV6-3
cdr3_length: 15

cdr3_nt: TGTGCCAGCAGCGCACGGGAGCGCACCGGGGAGCTGTTTTTT
cdr3_aa: CASSARERTGELFF
d_call: -
j_call: TRBJ2-2
clone_size: -
v_call: TRBV27
cdr3_length: 14

cdr3_nt: TGTGCCAGCAGTGGAGGGCTTCATGAAAAACTGTTTTTT
cdr3_aa: CASSGGLHEKLFF
d_call: -
j_call: TRBJ1-4
clone_size: -
v_call: TRBV2
cdr3_length: 13

cdr3_nt: TGTGCCAGCATCCTAAACAGGAATCAGCCCCAGCATTTT
cdr3_aa: CASILNRNQPQHF
d_call: -
j_call: TRBJ1-5
clone_size: -
v_call: TRBV6-6
cdr3_length: 13

cdr3_nt: TGTGCCTGGAGTCCTGGCCATAATTCACCCCTCCACTTT
cdr3_aa: CAWSPGHNSPLHF
d_call: -
j_call: TRBJ1-6
clone_size: once
v_call: TRBV30
cdr3_length: 13

cdr3_nt: TGTGCCAGCAGCCCGCGACCCGTCGCCCGGGAGCTGTTTTTT
cdr3_aa: CASSPRPVARELFF
d_call: -
j_call: TRBJ2-2
clone_size: -
v_call: TRBV28
cdr3_length: 14

cdr3_nt: TGTGCCAGTACCCAAAGAGAAAGACTAGCGGGAATCAGGGGGAATGAGCAGTTCTTC
cdr3_aa: CASTQRERLAGIRGNEQFF
d_call: TRBD2
j_call: TRBJ2-1
clone_size: -
v_call: TRBV19
cdr3_length: 19

cdr3_nt: TGTGCCAGCAGTTCCCACAGGGGTGATGGCTACACCTTC
cdr3_aa: CASSSHRGDGYTF
d_call: TRBD1
j_call: TRBJ1-2
clone_size: -
v_call: TRBV6-5
cdr3_length: 13